Ten or more counts support the clone carrying this TCR beta chain. The CDR3 is 12 amino acids. Trimming removed 4 bases from V and 6 bases from J; junction bases left unmatched: 2. Using RNA transcripts, the TCR beta CDR3 regions were amplified. The library came from an HTBI-primed first-round RT-PCR and a second-round multiplex PCR. TCRdb independently ran MiXCR on the multiplex PCR reads; one entry per CDR3 protein. This table holds roughly 230,000 distinct CDR3 sequences, 20% to 25% found once. This specimen belongs to a study of Graves' ophthalmopathy and Graves' hyperthyroidism. The chain recombines TRBV12-3 or TRBV12-4 with TRBJ1-2; the match to TRBD1 covers 7 bases. This TCR derives from a woman between 50 and 59 years old with Graves' ophthalmopathy. Sample: peripheral blood. The CDR3 DNA reads as TGTGCCAGCAGTTCGACAGGGAATGGCTACACCTTC. Amino acid sequence: CASSSTGNGYTF.